The sequence of this TCR beta chain was determined in a study of regulatory T cells in long-lasting Graves disease. Whole-study context: Graves' patients diagnosed newly had used antithyroid drugs under 3 months.

Indicated time point: newly diagnosed GD, antithyroid drugs for less than 3 months. PBMCs were the source of the RNA used for TCR sequencing. Combining iRepertoire HTBI primers with Arm-PCR of CDR3 regions, the authors built TCR beta libraries. From the multiplex PCR reads, TCRdb called clonotypes with MiXCR, one entry per CDR3 protein. This sample has about 440,000 distinct CDR3 sequences, with 15% found just once. Turning to this clonotype: The antigen is undetermined.

Whole-study findings and limits: There was favoring of TRBV28, TRBJ1-2 and TRBJ2-5 in persistent disease. Relative to newly diagnosed Graves' patients, persistent ones had lower TCR diversity.

This CDR3 comprises 16 residues. V lost 10 bases, J lost 4 bases, and 24 bases lay in between. The germline V gene encodes CDR1 MNHNS and CDR2 SASEGT. The sample was also linked to a second study, of T cells in Graves' hyperthyroidism and ophthalmopathy. That source adds: A set of HTBI primers served as the primers for a first-round RT-PCR of the TCR CDR3.

This clonotype originated in a woman in her 30s with Graves disease. The rearrangement joins TRBV6-1 to TRBJ2-3; tentatively, D is TRBD2 (5 bases). The material sequenced was peripheral blood mononuclear cells (PBMCs), taken at new diagnosis, from a patient treated with antithyroid drugs. For the CDR3, the DNA is TGTGCCACTCCCGGGGAGCGGCCAAGAGACCCAGATACGCAGTATTTT. Protein: CATPGERPRDPDTQYF.